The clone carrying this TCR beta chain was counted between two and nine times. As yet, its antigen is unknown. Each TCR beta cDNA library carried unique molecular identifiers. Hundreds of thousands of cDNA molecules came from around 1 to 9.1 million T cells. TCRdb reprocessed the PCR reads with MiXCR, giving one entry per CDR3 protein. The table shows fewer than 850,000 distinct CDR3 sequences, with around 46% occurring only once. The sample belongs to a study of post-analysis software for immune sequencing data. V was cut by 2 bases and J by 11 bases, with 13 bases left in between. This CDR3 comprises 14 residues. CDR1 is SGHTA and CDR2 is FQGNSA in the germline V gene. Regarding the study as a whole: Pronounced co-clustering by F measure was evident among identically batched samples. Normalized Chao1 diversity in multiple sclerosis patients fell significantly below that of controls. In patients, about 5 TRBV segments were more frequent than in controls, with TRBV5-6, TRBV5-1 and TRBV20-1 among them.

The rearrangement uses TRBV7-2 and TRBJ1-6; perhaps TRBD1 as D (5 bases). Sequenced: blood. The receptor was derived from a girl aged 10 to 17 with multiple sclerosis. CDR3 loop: CASSLSGGSAPLHF. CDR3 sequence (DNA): TGTGCCAGCAGCTTAAGTGGGGGAAGTGCACCCCTCCACTTT.